The 8 T cell receptor beta chains given below trace back to one sample, sequenced in a study of T cells expressing NK-cell markers (dated by TCRdb to 2020 to 2022). Receptor amplification or capture employed 5' RACE. TCRdb lists the instrument as Illumina HiSeq 2000. The reads underwent TCRdb reprocessing, giving one record for each CDR3 protein sequence and no DNA. The table of this sample itemizes 550,000 to 600,000 distinct CDR3 sequences. The ten largest clones add up to less than 4.5% of the sample. What was sequenced was blood T cells: a sorted CD56 or NKG2C T cell subset, CD4+ or CD8+ T cells, or bulk PBMC T cells (not recorded which). The origin of the receptors is a man between 18 and 29 years old in good health. Donor details come from another sample of the same person, matched by shared clones.

This sequence joins TRBV30 and TRBJ2-3; TCRdb proposes TRBD2, but this gene call is untestable without DNA. There are 14 residues in the CDR3. The V gene's germline CDR1 is GTSNPN and CDR2 SVGIG (reference sequence). The CDR3: CACDSSPNTDTQYF.

The chain couples TRBV27 to TRBJ2-2; TCRdb indicates TRBD2, and absent DNA this call remains unverified. This CDR3 is built from 19 residues. Germline V gene lookup returns CDR1 MNHEY and CDR2 SMNVEV (reference sequence). The CDR3 sequence: CASSPGPLLAGAVTGELFF.

V gene TRBV5-1 combines with J gene TRBJ2-3; TCRdb's D gene call, TRBD1, goes unchecked for lack of DNA. The length of the CDR3 is 16 residues. In germline, CDR1 is SGHRS, CDR2 YFSETQ. This CDR3 reads CASSLVRPQQFNTQYF.

The rearrangement joins TRBV7-2 to TRBJ1-1. The CDR3 spans 16 residues. Germline V gene sequence: CDR1 SGHTA, CDR2 FQGNSA. CDR3 protein: CASSLILGGRNTEAFF.

The chain combines TRBV27 with TRBJ2-7; the D gene TCRdb calls, TRBD1, cannot be checked with no DNA. The germline gives CDR1 MNHEY, CDR2 SMNVEV (reference sequence). CDR3 length equals 13 residues. CDR3 region: CASSPYPSGEQYF.

CDR3 amino acids: CATGTSGMGETQYF. This sequence joins TRBV10-3 and TRBJ2-5; TCRdb lists TRBD2, though no DNA is available to test this call. Germline V gives CDR1 ENHRY, CDR2 SYGVKD. The CDR3 sequence is 14 residues long.

The chain links TRBV4-1 to TRBJ2-5; TCRdb indicates TRBD1, and absent DNA this call remains unverified. The CDR3 runs 13 residues. CDR1 MGHRA and CDR2 YSYEKL come from the germline V gene. This CDR3 reads CASSLTGMETQYF.

This chain connects TRBV18 to TRBJ1-5; TCRdb proposes TRBD1, but this gene call is untestable without DNA. Germline V gene lookup returns CDR1 KGHSH and CDR2 LQKENI. The CDR3 spans 16 residues. The chain's CDR3 is CASSSSGGLLNQPQHF.